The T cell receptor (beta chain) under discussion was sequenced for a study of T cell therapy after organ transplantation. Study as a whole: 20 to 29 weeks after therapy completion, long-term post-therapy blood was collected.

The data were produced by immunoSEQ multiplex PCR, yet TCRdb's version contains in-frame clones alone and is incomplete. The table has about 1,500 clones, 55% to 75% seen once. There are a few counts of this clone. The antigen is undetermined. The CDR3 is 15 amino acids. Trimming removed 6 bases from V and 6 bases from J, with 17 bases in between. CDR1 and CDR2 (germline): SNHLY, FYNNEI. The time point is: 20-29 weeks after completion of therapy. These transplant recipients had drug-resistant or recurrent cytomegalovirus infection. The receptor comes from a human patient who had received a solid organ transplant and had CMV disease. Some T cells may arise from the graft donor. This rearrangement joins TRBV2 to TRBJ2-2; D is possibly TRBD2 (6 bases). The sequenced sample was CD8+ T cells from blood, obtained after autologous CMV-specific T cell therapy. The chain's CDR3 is CASRRVFWEAGELFF. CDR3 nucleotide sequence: TGTGCCAGCAGGAGGGTTTTTTGGGAGGCCGGGGAGCTGTTTTTT.